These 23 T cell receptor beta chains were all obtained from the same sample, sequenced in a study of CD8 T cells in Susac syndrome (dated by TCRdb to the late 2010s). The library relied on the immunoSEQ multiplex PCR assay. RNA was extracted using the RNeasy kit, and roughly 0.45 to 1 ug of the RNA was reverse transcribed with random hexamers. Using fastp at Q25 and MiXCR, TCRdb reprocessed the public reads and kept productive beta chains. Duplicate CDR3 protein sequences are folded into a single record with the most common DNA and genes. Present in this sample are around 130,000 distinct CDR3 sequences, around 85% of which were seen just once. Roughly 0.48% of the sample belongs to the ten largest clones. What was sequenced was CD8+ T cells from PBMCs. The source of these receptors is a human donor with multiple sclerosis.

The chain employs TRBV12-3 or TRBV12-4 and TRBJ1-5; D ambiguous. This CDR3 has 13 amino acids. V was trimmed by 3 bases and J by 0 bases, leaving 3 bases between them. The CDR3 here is CASSFNSNQPQHF. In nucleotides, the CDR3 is TGTGCCAGCAGTTTCAATAGCAATCAGCCCCAGCATTTT.

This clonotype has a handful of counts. Here the CDR3 DNA reads TGTGCCAGCAGCCCACTAGCGGGGGTCTACAATGAGCAGTTCTTC. Amino acid sequence: CASSPLAGVYNEQFF. This chain links TRBV7-9 with TRBJ2-1; 11 bases agree with TRBD2. The trim removed 5 bases at V and 3 bases at J, leaving 3 bases unmatched. From germline, CDR1 is SEHNR and CDR2 FQNEAQ (reference sequence). The CDR3 is 15 residues long.

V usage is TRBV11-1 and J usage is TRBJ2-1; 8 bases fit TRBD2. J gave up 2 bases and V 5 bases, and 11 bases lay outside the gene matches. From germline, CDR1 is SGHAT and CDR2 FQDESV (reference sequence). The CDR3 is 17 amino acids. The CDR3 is CASSAGPGTRAYNEQFF. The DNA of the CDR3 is TGTGCCAGCAGCGCCGGACCCGGGACTAGGGCCTACAATGAGCAGTTCTTC.

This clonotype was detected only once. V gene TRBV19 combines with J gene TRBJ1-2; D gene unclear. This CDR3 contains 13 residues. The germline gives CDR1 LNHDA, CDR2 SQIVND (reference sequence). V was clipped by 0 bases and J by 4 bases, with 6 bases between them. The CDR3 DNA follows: TGTGCCAGTAGTATAGAGATAACCTATGGCTACACCTTC. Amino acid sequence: CASSIEITYGYTF.

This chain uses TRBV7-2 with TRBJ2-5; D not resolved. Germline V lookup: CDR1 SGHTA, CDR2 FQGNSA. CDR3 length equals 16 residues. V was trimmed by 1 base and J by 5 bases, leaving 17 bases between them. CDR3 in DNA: TGTGCCAGCAGCTTAGGTCACAGCCCTTTCGAGGAGACCCAGTACTTC. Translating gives CASSLGHSPFEETQYF.

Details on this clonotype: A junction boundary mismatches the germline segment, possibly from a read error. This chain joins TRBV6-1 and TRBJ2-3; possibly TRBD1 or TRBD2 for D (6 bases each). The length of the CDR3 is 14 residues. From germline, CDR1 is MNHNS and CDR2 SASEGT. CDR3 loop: CAAGTHFSTDMQYF. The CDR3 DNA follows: TGTGCCGCGGGGACACATTTTTCCACAGATATGCAGTATTTT.

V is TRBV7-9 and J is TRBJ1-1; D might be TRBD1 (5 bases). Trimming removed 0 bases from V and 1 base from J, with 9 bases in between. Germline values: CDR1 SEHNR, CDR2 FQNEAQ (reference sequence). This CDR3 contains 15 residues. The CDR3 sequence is CASSLAQGTNTEAFF. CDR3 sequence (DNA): TGTGCCAGCAGCTTAGCGCAGGGTACGAACACTGAAGCTTTCTTT. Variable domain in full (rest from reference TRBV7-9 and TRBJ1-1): DTGVSQNPRHKITKRGQNVTFRCDPISEHNRLYWYRQTLGQGPEFLTYFQNEAQLEKSRLLSDRFSAERPKGSFSTLEIQRTEQGDSAMYLCASSLAQGTNTEAFFGQGTRLTVV.

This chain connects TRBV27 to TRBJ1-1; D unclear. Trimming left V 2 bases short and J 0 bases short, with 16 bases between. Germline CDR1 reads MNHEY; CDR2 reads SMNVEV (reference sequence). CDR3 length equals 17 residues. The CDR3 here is CASSLSYGSAMNTEAFF. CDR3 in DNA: TGTGCCAGCAGTTTAAGTTACGGGTCTGCTATGAACACTGAAGCTTTCTTT.

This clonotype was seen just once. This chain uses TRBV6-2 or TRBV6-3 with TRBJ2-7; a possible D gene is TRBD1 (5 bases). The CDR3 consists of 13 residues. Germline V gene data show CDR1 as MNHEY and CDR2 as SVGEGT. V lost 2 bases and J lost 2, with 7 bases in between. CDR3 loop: CASSYGAAYEQYV. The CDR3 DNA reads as TGTGCCAGCAGTTACGGGGCCGCCTACGAGCAGTACGTC.

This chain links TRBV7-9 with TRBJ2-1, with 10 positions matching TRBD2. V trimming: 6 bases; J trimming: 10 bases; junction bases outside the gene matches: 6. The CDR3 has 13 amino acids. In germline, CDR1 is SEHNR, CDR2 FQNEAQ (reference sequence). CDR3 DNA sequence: TGTGCCAGCAGGGCTAGCGGGGGTGAGGAGCAGTTCTTC. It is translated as CASRASGGEEQFF.

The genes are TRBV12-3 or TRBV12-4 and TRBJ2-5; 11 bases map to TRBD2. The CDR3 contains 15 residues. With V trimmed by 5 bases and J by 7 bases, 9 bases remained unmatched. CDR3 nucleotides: TGTGCCAGCAGTCATAGCGGGAGGGCCCTTGGGACCCAGTACTTC. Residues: CASSHSGRALGTQYF.

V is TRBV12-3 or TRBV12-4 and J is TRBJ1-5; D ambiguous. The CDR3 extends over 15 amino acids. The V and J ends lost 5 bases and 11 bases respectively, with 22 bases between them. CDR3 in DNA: TGTGCCAGCAGTGCTACCGGGCCCGAGGGTTTAACCCAGCATTTT. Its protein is CASSATGPEGLTQHF.

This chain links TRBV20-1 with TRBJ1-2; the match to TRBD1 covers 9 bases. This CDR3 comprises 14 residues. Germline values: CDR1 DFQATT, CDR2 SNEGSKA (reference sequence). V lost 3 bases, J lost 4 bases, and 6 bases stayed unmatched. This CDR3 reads CSASADRGAYGYTF. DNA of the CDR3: TGCAGTGCTAGTGCAGACAGGGGGGCCTATGGCTACACCTTC.

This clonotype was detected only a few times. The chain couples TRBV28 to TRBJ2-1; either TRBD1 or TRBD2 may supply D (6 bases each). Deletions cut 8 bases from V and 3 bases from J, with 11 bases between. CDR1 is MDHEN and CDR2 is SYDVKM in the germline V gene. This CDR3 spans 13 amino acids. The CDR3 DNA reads TGTGCCAGCCGGAGGGGGAGCTACAATGAGCAGTTCTTC. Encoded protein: CASRRGSYNEQFF.

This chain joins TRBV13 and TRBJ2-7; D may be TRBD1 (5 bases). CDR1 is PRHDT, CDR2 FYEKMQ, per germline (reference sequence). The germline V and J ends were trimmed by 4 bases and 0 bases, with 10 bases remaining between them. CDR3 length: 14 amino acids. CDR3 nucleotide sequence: TGTGCCAGCAGCTCTACAGGATACTCCTACGAGCAGTACTTC. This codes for CASSSTGYSYEQYF.

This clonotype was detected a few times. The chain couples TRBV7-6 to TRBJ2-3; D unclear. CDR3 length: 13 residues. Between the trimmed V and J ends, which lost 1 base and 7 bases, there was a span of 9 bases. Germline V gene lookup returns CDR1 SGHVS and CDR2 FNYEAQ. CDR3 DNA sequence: TGTGCCAGCAGCTTAGATAGCTCATATACGCAGTATTTT. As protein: CASSLDSSYTQYF.

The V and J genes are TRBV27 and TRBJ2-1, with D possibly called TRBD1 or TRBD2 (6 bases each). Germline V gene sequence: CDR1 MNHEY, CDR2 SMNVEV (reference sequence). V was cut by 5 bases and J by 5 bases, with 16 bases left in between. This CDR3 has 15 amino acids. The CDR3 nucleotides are TGTGCCAGCAGTATTGGGGGGCGCGGGGACAATGAGCAGTTCTTC. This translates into CASSIGGRGDNEQFF.

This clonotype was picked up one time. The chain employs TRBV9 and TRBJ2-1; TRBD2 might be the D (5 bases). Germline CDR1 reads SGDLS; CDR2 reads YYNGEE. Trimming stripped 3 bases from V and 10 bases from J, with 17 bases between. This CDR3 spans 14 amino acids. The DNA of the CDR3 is TGTGCCAGCAGCGCTCCGGACTGGGTAGGGGAGCAGTTCTTC. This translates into CASSAPDWVGEQFF.

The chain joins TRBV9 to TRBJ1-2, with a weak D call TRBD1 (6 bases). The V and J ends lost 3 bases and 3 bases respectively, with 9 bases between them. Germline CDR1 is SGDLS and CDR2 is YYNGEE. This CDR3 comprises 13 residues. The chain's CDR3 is CASSEGEDYGYTF. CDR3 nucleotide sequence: TGTGCCAGCAGCGAGGGGGAAGACTATGGCTACACCTTC.

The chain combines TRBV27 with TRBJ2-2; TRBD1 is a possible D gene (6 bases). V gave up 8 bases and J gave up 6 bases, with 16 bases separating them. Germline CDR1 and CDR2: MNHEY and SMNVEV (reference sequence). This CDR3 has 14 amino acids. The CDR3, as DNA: TGTGCCAGCCAACATACAGGGTCCGCCGGGGAGCTGTTTTTT. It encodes CASQHTGSAGELFF.

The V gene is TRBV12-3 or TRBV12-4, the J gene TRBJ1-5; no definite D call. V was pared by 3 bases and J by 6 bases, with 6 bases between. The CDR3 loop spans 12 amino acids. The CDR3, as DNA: TGTGCCAGCAGTTTTTCTTCTCAGCCCCAGCATTTT. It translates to CASSFSSQPQHF.

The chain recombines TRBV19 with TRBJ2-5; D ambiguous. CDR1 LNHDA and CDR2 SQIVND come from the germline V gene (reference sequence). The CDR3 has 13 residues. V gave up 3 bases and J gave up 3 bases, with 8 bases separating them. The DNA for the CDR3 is TGTGCCAGTAGTATCTGGTCGAAAGAGACCCAGTACTTC. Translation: CASSIWSKETQYF.

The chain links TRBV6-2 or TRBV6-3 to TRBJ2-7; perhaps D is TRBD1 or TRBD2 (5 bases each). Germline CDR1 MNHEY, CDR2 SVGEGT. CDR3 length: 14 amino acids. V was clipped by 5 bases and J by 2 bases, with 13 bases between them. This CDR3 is CASSDLMGAYEQYF. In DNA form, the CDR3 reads TGTGCCAGCAGTGACCTCATGGGGGCCTACGAGCAGTACTTC.